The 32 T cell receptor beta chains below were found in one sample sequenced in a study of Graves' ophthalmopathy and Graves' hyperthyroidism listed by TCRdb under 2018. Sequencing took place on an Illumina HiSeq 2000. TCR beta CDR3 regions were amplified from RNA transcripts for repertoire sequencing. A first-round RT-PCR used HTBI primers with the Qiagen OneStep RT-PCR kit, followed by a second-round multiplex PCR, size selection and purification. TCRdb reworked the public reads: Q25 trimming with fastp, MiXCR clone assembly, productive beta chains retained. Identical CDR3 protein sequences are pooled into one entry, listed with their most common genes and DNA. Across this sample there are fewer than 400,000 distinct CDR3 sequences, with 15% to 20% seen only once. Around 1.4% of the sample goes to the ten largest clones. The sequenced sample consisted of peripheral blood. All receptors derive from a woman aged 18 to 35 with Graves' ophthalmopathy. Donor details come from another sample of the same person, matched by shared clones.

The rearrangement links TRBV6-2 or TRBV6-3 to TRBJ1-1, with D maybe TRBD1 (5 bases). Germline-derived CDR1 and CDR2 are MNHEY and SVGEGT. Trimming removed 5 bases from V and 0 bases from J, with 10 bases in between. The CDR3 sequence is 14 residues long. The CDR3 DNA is TGTGCCAGCAGTCTACAGGACGTGAACACTGAAGCTTTCTTT. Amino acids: CASSLQDVNTEAFF.

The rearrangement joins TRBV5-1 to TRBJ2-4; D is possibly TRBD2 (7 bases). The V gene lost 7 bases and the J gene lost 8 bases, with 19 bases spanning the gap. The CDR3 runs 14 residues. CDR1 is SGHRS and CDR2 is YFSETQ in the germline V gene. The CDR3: CASGEGGARDIQYF. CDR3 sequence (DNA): TGCGCCAGCGGTGAGGGGGGGGCGCGAGACATTCAGTACTTC.

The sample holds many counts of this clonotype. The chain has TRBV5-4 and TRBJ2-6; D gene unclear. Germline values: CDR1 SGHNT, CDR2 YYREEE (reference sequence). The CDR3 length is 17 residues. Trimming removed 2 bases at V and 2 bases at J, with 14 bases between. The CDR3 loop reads CASSLKAVGTGANVLTF. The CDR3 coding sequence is TGTGCCAGCAGCTTAAAAGCTGTGGGGACTGGGGCCAACGTCCTGACTTTC.

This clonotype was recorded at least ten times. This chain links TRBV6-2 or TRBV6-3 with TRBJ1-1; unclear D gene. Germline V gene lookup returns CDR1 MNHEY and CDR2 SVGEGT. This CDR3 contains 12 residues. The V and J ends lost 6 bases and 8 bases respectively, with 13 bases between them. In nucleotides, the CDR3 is TGTGCCAGCAGGTATGCCTTCAGAGAAGCTTTCTTT. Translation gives CASRYAFREAFF.

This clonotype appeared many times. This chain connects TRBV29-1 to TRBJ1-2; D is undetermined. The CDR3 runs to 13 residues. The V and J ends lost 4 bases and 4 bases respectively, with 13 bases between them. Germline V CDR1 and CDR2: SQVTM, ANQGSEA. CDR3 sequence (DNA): TGCAGCGTTGCACTGGTGGCAGGCTATGGCTACACCTTC. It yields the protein CSVALVAGYGYTF.

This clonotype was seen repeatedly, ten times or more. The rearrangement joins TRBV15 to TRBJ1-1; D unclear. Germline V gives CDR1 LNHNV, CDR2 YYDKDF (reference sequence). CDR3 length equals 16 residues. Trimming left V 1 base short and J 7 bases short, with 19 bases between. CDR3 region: CATSRGPWWGGGEAFF. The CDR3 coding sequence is TGTGCCACCAGCAGAGGGCCTTGGTGGGGAGGAGGTGAAGCTTTCTTT.

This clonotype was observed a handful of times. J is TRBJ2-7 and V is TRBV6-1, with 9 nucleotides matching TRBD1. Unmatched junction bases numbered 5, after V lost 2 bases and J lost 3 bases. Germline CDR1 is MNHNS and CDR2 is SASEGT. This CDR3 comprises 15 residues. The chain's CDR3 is CASSEIPGQGYEQYF. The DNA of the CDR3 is TGTGCCAGCAGTGAAATACCGGGACAGGGCTACGAGCAGTACTTC.

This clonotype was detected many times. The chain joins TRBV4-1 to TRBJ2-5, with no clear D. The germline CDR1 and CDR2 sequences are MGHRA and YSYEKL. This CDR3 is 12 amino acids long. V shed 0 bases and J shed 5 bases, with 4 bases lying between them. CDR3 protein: CASSQDLETQYF. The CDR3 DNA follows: TGCGCCAGCAGCCAAGATCTGGAGACCCAGTACTTC.

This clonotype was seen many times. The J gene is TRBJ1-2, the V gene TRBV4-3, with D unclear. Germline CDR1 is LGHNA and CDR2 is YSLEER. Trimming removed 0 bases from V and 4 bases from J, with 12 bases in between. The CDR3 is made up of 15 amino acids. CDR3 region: CASSQDSTGSYGYTF. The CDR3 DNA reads TGCGCCAGCAGCCAAGACTCGACTGGTAGCTATGGCTACACCTTC.

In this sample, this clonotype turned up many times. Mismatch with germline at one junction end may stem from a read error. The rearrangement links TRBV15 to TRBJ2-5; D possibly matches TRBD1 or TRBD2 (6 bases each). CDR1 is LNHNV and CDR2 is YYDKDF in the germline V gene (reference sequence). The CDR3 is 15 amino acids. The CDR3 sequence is CATSTGDTYQGTQYF. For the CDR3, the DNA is TGTGCCACCAGCACGGGGGACACGTACCAAGGGACCCAGTACTTC.

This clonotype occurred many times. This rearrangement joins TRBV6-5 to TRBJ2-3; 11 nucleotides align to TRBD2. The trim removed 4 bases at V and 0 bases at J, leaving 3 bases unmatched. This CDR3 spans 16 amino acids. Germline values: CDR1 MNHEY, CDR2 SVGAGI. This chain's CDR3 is CASSFSGRASTDTQYF. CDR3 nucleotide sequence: TGTGCCAGCAGTTTTAGCGGGAGGGCTAGCACAGATACGCAGTATTTT.

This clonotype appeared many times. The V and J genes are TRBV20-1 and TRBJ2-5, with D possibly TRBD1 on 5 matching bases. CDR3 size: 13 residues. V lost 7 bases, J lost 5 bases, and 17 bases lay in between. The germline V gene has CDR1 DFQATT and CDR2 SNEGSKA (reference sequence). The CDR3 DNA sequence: TGCAGTGGAACTTATGGGGCAGTTGAGACCCAGTACTTC. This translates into CSGTYGAVETQYF.

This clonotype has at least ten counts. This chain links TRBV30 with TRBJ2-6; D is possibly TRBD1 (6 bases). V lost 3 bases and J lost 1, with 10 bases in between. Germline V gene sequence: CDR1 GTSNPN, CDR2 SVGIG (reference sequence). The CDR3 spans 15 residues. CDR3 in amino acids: CAWRGDTSGANVLTF. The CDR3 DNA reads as TGTGCCTGGAGAGGGGACACTTCTGGGGCCAACGTCCTGACTTTC.

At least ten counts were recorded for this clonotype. CDR3 residues: CASSLGGGKAGELFF. CDR3 nucleotide sequence: TGTGCCAGCAGCCTCGGCGGGGGAAAGGCCGGGGAGCTGTTTTTT. V usage is TRBV7-3 and J usage is TRBJ2-2, with TRBD2 matching over 7 bases. CDR3 length: 15 amino acids. The V segment lost 5 bases and the J segment 6 bases; nucleotides outside the gene matches: 9. Germline CDR1 and CDR2: SGHTA and FQGTGA. Combining the CDR3 with reference TRBV7-3 and TRBJ2-2 gives the whole variable domain GAGVSQTPSNKVTEKGKYVELRCDPISGHTALYWYRQSLGQGPEFLIYFQGTGAADDSGLPNDRFFAVRPEGSVSTLKIQRTERGDSAVYLCASSLGGGKAGELFFGEGSRLTVL.

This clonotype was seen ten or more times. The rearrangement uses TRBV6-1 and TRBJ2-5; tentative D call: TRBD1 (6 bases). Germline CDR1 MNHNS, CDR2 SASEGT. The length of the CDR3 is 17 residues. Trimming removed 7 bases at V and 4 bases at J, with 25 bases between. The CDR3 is CASNEGGQLGVRETQYF. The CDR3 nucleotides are TGTGCCAGCAACGAAGGGGGACAACTGGGTGTGAGAGAGACCCAGTACTTC.

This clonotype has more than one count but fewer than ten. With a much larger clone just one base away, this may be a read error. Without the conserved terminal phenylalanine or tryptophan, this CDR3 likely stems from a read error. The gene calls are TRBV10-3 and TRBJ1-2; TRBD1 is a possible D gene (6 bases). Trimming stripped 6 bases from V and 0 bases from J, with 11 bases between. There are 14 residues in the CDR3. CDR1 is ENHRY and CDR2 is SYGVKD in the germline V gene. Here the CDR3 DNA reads TGTGCCATCAGGGACAGATCCCCTAACTATGGCTACACCCTC. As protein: CAIRDRSPNYGYTL.

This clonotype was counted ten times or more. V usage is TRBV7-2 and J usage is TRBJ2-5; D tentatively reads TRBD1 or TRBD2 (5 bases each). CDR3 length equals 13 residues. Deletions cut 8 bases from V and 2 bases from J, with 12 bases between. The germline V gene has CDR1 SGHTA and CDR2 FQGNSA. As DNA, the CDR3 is TGTGCCAGCCAACGGGGCGGACAAGAGACCCAGTACTTC. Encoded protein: CASQRGGQETQYF.

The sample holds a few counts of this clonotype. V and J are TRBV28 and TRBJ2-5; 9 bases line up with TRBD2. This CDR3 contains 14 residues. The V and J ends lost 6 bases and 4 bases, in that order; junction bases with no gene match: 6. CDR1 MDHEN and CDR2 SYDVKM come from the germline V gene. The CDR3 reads CASSTGTSIETQYF. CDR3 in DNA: TGTGCCAGCAGCACCGGGACTAGCATAGAGACCCAGTACTTC.

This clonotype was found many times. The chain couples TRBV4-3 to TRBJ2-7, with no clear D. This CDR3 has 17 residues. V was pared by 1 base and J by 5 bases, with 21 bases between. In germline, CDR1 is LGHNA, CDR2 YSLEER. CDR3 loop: CASSQGHLAVIGDEQYF. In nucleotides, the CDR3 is TGCGCCAGCAGCCAAGGACACCTCGCCGTGATAGGCGACGAGCAGTACTTC.

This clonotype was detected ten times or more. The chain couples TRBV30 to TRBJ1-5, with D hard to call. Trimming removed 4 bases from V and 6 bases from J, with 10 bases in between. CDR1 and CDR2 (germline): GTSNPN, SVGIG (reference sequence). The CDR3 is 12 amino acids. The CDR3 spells CAWKVPGQPQHF. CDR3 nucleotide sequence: TGTGCCTGGAAAGTTCCGGGTCAGCCCCAGCATTTT.

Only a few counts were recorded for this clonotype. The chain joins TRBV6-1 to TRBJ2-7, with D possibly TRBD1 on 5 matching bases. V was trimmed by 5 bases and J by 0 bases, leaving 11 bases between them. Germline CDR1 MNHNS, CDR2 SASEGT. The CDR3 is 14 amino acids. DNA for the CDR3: TGTGCCAGCAGTAGCCGACAGAACTCCTACGAGCAGTACTTC. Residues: CASSSRQNSYEQYF.

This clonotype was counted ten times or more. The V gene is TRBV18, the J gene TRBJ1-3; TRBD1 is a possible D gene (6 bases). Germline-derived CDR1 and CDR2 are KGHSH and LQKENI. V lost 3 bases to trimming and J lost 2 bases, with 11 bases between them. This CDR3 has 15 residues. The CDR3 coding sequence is TGTGCCAGCTCACCGCCGCGGGACACTGGAAACACCATATATTTT. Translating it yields CASSPPRDTGNTIYF.

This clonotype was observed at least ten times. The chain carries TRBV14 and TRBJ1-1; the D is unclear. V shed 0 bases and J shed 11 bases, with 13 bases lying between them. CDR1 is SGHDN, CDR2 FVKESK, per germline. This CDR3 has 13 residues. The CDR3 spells CASSQEGYRNAFF. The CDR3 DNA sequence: TGTGCCAGCAGCCAAGAGGGATATAGGAATGCTTTCTTT.

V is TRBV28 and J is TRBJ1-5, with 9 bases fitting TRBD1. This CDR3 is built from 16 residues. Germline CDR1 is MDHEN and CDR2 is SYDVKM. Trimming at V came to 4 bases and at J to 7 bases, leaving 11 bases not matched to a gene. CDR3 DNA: TGTGCCAGCAGTTCGCCCGGACAGGGGAAGGGACAGCCCCAGCATTTT. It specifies CASSSPGQGKGQPQHF.

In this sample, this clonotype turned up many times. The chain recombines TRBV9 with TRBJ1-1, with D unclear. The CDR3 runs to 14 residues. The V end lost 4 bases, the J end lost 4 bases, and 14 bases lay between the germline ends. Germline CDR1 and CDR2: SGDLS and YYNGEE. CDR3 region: CASSPSPVGTEAFF. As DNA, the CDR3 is TGTGCCAGCAGCCCAAGCCCGGTGGGCACTGAAGCTTTCTTT. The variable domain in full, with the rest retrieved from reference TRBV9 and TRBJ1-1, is DSGVTQTPKHLITATGQRVTLRCSPRSGDLSVYWYQQSLDQGLQFLIQYYNGEERAKGNILERFSAQQFPDLHSELNLSSLELGDSALYFCASSPSPVGTEAFFGQGTRLTVV.

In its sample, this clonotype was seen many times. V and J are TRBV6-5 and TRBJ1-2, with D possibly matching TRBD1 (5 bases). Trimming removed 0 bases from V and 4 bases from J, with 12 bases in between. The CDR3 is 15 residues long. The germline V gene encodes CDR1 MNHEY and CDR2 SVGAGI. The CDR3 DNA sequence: TGTGCCAGCAGTTACTCGATTGACAGTTTCTATGGCTACACCTTC. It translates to CASSYSIDSFYGYTF.

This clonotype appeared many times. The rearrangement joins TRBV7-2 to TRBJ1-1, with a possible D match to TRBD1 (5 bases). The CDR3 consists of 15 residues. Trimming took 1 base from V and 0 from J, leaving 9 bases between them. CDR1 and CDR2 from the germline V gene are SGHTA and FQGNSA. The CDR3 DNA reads TGTGCCAGCAGCTTAGGCTCACAGGTGAACACTGAAGCTTTCTTT. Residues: CASSLGSQVNTEAFF. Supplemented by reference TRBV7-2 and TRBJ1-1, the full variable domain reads GAGVSQSPSNKVTEKGKDVELRCDPISGHTALYWYRQSLGQGLEFLIYFQGNSAPDKSGLPSDRFSAERTGGSVSTLTIQRTQQEDSAVYLCASSLGSQVNTEAFFGQGTRLTVV.

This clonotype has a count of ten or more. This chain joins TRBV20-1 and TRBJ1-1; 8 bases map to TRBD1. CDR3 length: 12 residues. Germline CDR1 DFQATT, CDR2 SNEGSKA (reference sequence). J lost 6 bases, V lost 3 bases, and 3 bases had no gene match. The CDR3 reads CSASGQGPEAFF. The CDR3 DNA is TGCAGTGCTAGCGGACAGGGTCCTGAAGCTTTCTTT.

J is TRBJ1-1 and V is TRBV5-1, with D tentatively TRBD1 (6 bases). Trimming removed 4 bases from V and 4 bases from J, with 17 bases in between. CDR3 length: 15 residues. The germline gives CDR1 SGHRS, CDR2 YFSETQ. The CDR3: CASSAIQGSGTEAFF. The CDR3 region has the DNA TGCGCCAGCAGCGCCATACAGGGTTCGGGCACTGAAGCTTTCTTT.

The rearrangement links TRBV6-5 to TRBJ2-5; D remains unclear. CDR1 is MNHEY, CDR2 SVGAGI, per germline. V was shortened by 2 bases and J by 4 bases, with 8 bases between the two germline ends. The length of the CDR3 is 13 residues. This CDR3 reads CASSYGLRETQYF. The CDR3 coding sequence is TGTGCCAGCAGTTACGGCCTCCGAGAGACCCAGTACTTC.

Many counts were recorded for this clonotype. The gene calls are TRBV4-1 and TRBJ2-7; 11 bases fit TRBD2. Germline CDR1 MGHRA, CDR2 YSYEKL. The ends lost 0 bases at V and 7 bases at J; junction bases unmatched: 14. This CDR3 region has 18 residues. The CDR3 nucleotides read TGCGCCAGCAGCCAAGAGGAGGGTCTAGCGGGGGGTACCCTAGAGCAGTACTTC. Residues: CASSQEEGLAGGTLEQYF.

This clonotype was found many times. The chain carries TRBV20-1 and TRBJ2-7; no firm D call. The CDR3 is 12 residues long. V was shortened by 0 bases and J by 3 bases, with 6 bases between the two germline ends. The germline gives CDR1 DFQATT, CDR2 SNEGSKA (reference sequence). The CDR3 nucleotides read TGCAGTGCTAGAGATCTAGGCTACGAGCAGTACTTC. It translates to CSARDLGYEQYF.